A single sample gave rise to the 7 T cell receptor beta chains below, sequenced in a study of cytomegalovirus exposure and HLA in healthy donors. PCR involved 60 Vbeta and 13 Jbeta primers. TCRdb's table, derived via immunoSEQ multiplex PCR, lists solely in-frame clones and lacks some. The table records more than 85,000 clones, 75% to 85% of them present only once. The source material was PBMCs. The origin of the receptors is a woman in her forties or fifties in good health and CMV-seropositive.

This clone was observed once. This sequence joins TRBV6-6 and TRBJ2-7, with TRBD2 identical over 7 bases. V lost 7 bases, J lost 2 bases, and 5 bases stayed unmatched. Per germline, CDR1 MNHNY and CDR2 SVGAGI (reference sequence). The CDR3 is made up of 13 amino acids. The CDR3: CASTPSGPYEQYF. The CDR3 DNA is TGTGCCAGCACCCCTAGCGGACCCTACGAGCAGTACTTC.

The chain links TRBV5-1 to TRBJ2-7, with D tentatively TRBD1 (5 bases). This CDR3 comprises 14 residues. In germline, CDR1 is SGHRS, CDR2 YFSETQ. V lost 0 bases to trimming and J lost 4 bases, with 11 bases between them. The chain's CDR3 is CASSLAGAGYEQYF. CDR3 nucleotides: TGCGCCAGCAGCTTGGCTGGGGCTGGATACGAGCAGTACTTC.

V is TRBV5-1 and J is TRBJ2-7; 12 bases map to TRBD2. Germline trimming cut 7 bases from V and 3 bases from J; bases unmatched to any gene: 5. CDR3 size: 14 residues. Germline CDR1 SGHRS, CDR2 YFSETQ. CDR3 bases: TGCGCCAGCGCCCTGACTAGCGGGAGCTACGAGCAGTACTTC. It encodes CASALTSGSYEQYF.

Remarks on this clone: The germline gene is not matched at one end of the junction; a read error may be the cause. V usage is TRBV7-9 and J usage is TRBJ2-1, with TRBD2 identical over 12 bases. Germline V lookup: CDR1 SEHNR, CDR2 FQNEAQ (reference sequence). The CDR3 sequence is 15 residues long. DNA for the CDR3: TGTTCCAGCACTACCTTGACTAGCGGGAGCGGGGAGCAGTTCTTC. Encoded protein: CSSTTLTSGSGEQFF.

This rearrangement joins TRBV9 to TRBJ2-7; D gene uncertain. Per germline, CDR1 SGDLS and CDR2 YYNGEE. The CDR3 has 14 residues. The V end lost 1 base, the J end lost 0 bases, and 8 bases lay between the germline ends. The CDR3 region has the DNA TGTGCCAGCAGCGTATTCGAGAGCTCCTACGAGCAGTACTTC. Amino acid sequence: CASSVFESSYEQYF.

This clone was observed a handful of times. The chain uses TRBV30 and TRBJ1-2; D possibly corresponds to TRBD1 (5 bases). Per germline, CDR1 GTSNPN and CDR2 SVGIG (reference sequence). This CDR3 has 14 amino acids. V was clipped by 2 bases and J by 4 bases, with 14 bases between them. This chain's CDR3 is CAWSSGTSFYGYTF. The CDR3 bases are TGTGCCTGGAGTTCAGGGACTAGCTTCTATGGCTACACCTTC.

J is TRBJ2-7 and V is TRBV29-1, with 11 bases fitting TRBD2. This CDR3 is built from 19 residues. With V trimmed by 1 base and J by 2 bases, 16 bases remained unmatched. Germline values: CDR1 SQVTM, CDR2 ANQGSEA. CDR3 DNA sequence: TGCAGCGTTGAAGGACCCGGACTAGCGGGCACCCACTTACCCTACGAGCAGTACTTC. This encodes CSVEGPGLAGTHLPYEQYF.